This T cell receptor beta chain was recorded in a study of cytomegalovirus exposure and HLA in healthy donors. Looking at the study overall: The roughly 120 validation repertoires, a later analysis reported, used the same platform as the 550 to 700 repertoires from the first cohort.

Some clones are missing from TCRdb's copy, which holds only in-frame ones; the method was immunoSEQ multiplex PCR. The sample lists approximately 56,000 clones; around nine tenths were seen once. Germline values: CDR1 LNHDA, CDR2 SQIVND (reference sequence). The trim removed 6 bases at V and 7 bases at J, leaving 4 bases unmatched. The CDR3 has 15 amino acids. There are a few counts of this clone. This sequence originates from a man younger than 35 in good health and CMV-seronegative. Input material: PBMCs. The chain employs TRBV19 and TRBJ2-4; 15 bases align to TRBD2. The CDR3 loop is CASSSGLAGGNIQYF. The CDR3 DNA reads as TGTGCCAGTAGCTCCGGACTAGCGGGAGGGAACATTCAGTACTTC.